Judged by abundance, the clone carrying this TCR beta chain is large. V shed 1 base and J shed 3 bases, with 16 bases lying between them. There are 16 residues in the CDR3. Germline V CDR1 and CDR2: SQVTM, ANQGSEA. This entry comes from a study of liver allograft versus peripheral blood T cells. Study at large: Recipients' peripheral blood served as the comparator for T cell receptor repertoires in transplanted livers.

TCRdb re-called the reads with MiXCR, one entry per CDR3 protein. The sample consists of 1,500 to 2,000 distinct CDR3 sequences, under 20% of them appearing once. This TCR came from a human patient who had a liver transplant. The graft donor may be the source of some T cells. The genes are TRBV29-1 and TRBJ1-3; D might be TRBD1 (6 bases). CDR3 loop: CSVEGRRDTNGNTIYF. In DNA form, the CDR3 reads TGCAGCGTTGAAGGTAGACGGGACACCAATGGAAACACCATATATTTT. Based on the CDR3 plus reference TRBV29-1 and TRBJ1-3, the full variable domain is SAVISQKPSRDICQRGTSLTIQCQVDSQVTMMFWYRQQPGQSLTLIATANQGSEATYESGFVIDKFPISRPNLTFSTLTVSNMSPEDSSIYLCSVEGRRDTNGNTIYFGEGSWLTVV.